This note documents a single T cell receptor (beta chain) sequence. In the original workflow: The assay estimated nucleated cells by amplifying reference gene primers. Repertoires were generated with immunoSEQ multiplex PCR, while TCRdb's copy carries only in-frame clones and drops some. V and J calls and clone size are copied from that table; D and trimming were computed from the DNA. Altogether 300,000 or so clones are present, roughly 83% being singletons, with the ten largest covering 1.5% to 2%. The record originates from a study of blood T cell repertoires in COVID-19. About the study: Italy, Spain and the United States were the sources of the convalescent and acute COVID-19 samples. Nucleic acid was either cDNA or gDNA, and it came from T cells, B-cell-depleted T cells, or PBMCs.

The CDR3 consists of 19 residues. Per the germline V gene, CDR1 is MRHNA and CDR2 is SNTAGT. With 6 bases clipped from V and 3 bases from J, the junction kept 16 bases outside the gene matches. This sequence originates from a woman aged 45-60 years with acute or convalescent COVID-19. What was sequenced was peripheral blood. The chain recombines TRBV6-4 with TRBJ2-1, with 11 positions matching TRBD2. The DNA of the CDR3 is TGTGCCAGCAGAGTACTAGCGGGAGACCGTCTATTGGGCTACAATGAGCAGTTCTTC. Amino acids: CASRVLAGDRLLGYNEQFF.